The clone carrying this TCR beta chain was seen many times. Antigen specificity is unknown. This sample is part of a study of regulatory T cells in long-lasting Graves disease. General study points: TRBV28, TRBJ1-2 and TRBJ2-5 were segments that persistent disease favored.

Library construction for TCR beta used iRepertoire HTBI primers and Arm-PCR of CDR3 regions. Each CDR3 protein is one row after TCRdb ran MiXCR on the multiplex PCR reads. Altogether fewer than 650,000 distinct CDR3 sequences are present, more than 15% being singletons, with the ten largest covering around 13%. Time point described: newly diagnosed GD, antithyroid drugs for less than 3 months. Extracted PBMC RNA gave rise to the TCR library. CDR1 is LGHDT and CDR2 is YNNKEL in the germline V gene (reference sequence). With 9 bases removed from V and 5 bases from J, the gap between germline ends came to 19 bases. The CDR3 is 14 amino acids. This sample was shared with a second study, whose subject was T cells in Graves' hyperthyroidism and ophthalmopathy. That source notes: TCR CDR3 regions were first amplified by RT-PCR with HTBI primers. Blood held most thyroid clonotypes expanded above 0.001 frequency.

The TCR comes from a young man with Graves disease. The specimen was peripheral blood mononuclear cells (PBMCs), collected at new diagnosis, from a patient treated with antithyroid drugs. The chain carries TRBV3-1 and TRBJ1-1; TRBD1 is a possible D gene (5 bases). CDR3 coding DNA: TGTGCCAGTTCAAGGGGCAGGGAGTCTACTGAAGCTTTCTTT. Translated: CASSRGRESTEAFF. The variable domain in full, completed from reference TRBV3-1 and TRBJ1-1, reads DTAVSQTPKYLVTQMGNDKSIKCEQNLGHDTMYWYKQDSKKFLKIMFSYNNKELIINETVPNRFSPKSPDKAHLNLHINSLELGDSAVYFCASSRGRESTEAFFGQGTRLTVV.